The 11 T cell receptor beta chains below all came from one sample that was sequenced in a study of T cells in Graves' hyperthyroidism and ophthalmopathy (dated by TCRdb to between 2018 and 2021). Library method: multiplex PCR. The instrument given in TCRdb is Illumina HiSeq 2000. The TCR beta CDR3 regions were amplified from the RNA transcripts. A first-round RT-PCR of the TCR CDR3 used the HTBI primer set with the Qiagen OneStep RT-PCR kit. In-frame beta chains were kept once TCRdb had trimmed the public reads at Q25 with fastp and called clones with MiXCR. Merged by CDR3 protein, the rows form single entries marked with the most common genes and DNA. This sample comprises around 500,000 distinct CDR3 sequences, under 25% of them detected only once. The ten largest clones take up 45% to 50% of the sample. The sequencing sample was made of blood. Receptors were obtained from a woman in her 70s with Graves' ophthalmopathy.

This clonotype came up a few times. The chain is built from TRBV9 and TRBJ1-3, with 7 bases matching TRBD1. Per the germline V gene, CDR1 is SGDLS and CDR2 is YYNGEE. The CDR3 extends over 19 amino acids. The V and J ends lost 4 bases and 0 bases, in that order; junction bases with no gene match: 16. The CDR3 nucleotides read TGTGCCAGCAGCCCAACTGGACAGGCCGATGCGCCCTCTGGAAACACCATATATTTT. Amino acids: CASSPTGQADAPSGNTIYF.

This rearrangement joins TRBV30 to TRBJ2-1, with 7 positions matching TRBD2. Germline loops: CDR1 GTSNPN, CDR2 SVGIG (reference sequence). V was pared by 3 bases and J by 9 bases, with 11 bases of the junction left unmatched. The CDR3 consists of 14 residues. The CDR3 here is CAWRPWGRAREQFF. The DNA for the CDR3 is TGTGCCTGGAGACCGTGGGGGAGGGCCCGTGAGCAGTTCTTC.

This rearrangement joins TRBV15 to TRBJ2-1; D gene ambiguous. This CDR3 region has 16 residues. V lost 1 base and J lost 4, with 14 bases in between. Germline loops: CDR1 LNHNV, CDR2 YYDKDF (reference sequence). DNA for the CDR3: TGTGCCACCAGCAGAGTTCCAGCAGAAGCTTACAATGAGCAGTTCTTC. Translation: CATSRVPAEAYNEQFF.

The CDR3 sequence: CATHTLSYNEQFF. Here the CDR3 DNA reads TGTGCCACCCATACCCTCTCCTACAATGAGCAGTTCTTC. The chain couples TRBV6-2 or TRBV6-3 to TRBJ2-1; no clear D. CDR3 size: 13 residues. Trimming cost V 10 bases and J 0 bases, with 10 bases left between them. Germline CDR1 MNHEY, CDR2 SVGEGT.

This clonotype was observed many times. V is TRBV29-1 and J is TRBJ2-3, with TRBD1 matching 7 bases. The CDR3 totals 12 residues. The germline V gene has CDR1 SQVTM and CDR2 ANQGSEA. Losses at the gene ends were 7 bases for V and 0 bases for J; bases not matched to a gene: 1. The CDR3 sequence: CSGGQSTDTQYF. DNA for the CDR3: TGCAGCGGGGGACAGAGCACAGATACGCAGTATTTT.

There are a few counts of this clonotype. V gene TRBV29-1 combines with J gene TRBJ2-7; a weak D match, TRBD1 (5 bases). This CDR3 comprises 12 residues. The V and J ends lost 6 bases and 9 bases respectively, with 18 bases between them. Germline values: CDR1 SQVTM, CDR2 ANQGSEA. CDR3 sequence reads: CSVRVIAEGQYF. In nucleotides, the CDR3 is TGCAGCGTCAGGGTTATCGCGGAAGGGCAGTACTTC.

This clonotype was observed a handful of times. The V and J genes are TRBV3-1 and TRBJ2-3; no clear D. Trimming stripped 2 bases from V and 6 bases from J, with 6 bases between. The CDR3 is 12 amino acids. Germline loops: CDR1 LGHDT, CDR2 YNNKEL (reference sequence). The DNA for the CDR3 is TGTGCCAGCAGCCAATTAGGTGATACGCAGTATTTT. Protein: CASSQLGDTQYF.

This chain connects TRBV5-4 to TRBJ2-7, with D tentatively TRBD1 (6 bases). CDR3 size: 15 residues. CDR1 and CDR2 (germline): SGHNT, YYREEE (reference sequence). V lost 4 bases to trimming and J lost 3 bases, with 17 bases between them. This CDR3 reads CASSPDSLIYYEQYF. The CDR3 bases are TGTGCCAGCAGCCCGGACAGTTTGATTTACTACGAGCAGTACTTC.

This clonotype was counted between two and nine times. The rearrangement links TRBV24-1 to TRBJ2-1, with unresolved D. This CDR3 comprises 14 residues. The V end lost 0 bases, the J end lost 5 bases, and 7 bases lay between the germline ends. Germline values: CDR1 KGHDR, CDR2 SFDVKD. The CDR3 bases are TGTGCCACCAGTGATTTGCAATACCACAATGAGCAGTTCTTC. Translated: CATSDLQYHNEQFF.

This clonotype was picked up one time. The chain recombines TRBV27 with TRBJ1-4; the D gene is possibly TRBD1 (5 bases). Per the germline V gene, CDR1 is MNHEY and CDR2 is SMNVEV (reference sequence). V gave up 1 base and J gave up 7 bases, with 10 bases separating them. The CDR3 contains 14 residues. CDR3 sequence reads: CASSLWQGSEKLFF. For the CDR3, the DNA is TGTGCCAGCAGTTTATGGCAGGGCAGTGAAAAACTGTTTTTT.

The CDR3 DNA sequence: TGTGCCAGCAGCTTGTTAGGTTGGGACAGGGACGAGGAAAAACTGTTTTTT. Translating it yields CASSLLGWDRDEEKLFF. J is TRBJ1-4 and V is TRBV2; 9 bases agree with TRBD1. In germline, CDR1 is SNHLY, CDR2 FYNNEI. CDR3 length: 17 residues. Losses at the gene ends were 6 bases for V and 8 bases for J; bases not matched to a gene: 16.